This entry lists 4 T cell receptor beta chains sequenced from one sample in a study of blood T cell dynamics during melanoma immunotherapy. Regarding time point: week 3, after first cycle of checkpoint inhibitor. Some clones are missing from TCRdb's copy, which holds only in-frame ones; the method was immunoSEQ multiplex PCR. The sample records some 9,800 clones, approximately 90% being singletons. The specimen comprised blood, sampled from a patient treated with checkpoint blockade. Receptors were obtained from a human donor with melanoma.

The V call is TRBV11-2, the J call TRBJ2-3; no firm D call. The germline V gene encodes CDR1 SGHAT and CDR2 FQNNGV. The V end lost 6 bases, the J end lost 0 bases, and 4 bases lay between the germline ends. The CDR3 covers 12 residues. The CDR3 sequence is CASRRSTDTQYF. The CDR3 DNA sequence: TGTGCCAGCAGAAGGAGCACAGATACGCAGTATTTT.

The chain joins TRBV5-1 to TRBJ2-1; TRBD1 matches 11 bases. CDR3 size: 16 residues. J was trimmed by 7 bases and V by 2 bases; bases with no gene match: 8. Per germline, CDR1 SGHRS and CDR2 YFSETQ. The CDR3 DNA is TGCGCCAGCAGCTTCGCACAGGGGACAGGGGGGAATGAGCAGTTCTTC. Protein product: CASSFAQGTGGNEQFF.

DNA of the CDR3: TGTGCCAGCAGCCCTGGACAGGGGAGGACTGGAAACACCATATATTTT. Its protein is CASSPGQGRTGNTIYF. The chain uses TRBV9 and TRBJ1-3; 9 bases match TRBD1. Germline trimming cut 4 bases from V and 2 bases from J; bases unmatched to any gene: 7. The CDR3 has 16 residues. Germline V gene data show CDR1 as SGDLS and CDR2 as YYNGEE.

This clone showed up just once. This chain joins TRBV9 and TRBJ2-3; no clear D gene. The CDR3 is 13 amino acids. CDR1 SGDLS and CDR2 YYNGEE come from the germline V gene. The V gene lost 3 bases and the J gene lost 2 bases, with 7 bases spanning the gap. The CDR3, as DNA: TGTGCCAGCAGCGAGGGAACCACAGATACGCAGTATTTT. Amino acids: CASSEGTTDTQYF. The whole variable domain, remainder taken from reference TRBV9 and TRBJ2-3, is DSGVTQTPKHLITATGQRVTLRCSPRSGDLSVYWYQQSLDQGLQFLIQYYNGEERAKGNILERFSAQQFPDLHSELNLSSLELGDSALYFCASSEGTTDTQYFGPGTRLTVL.